This T cell receptor beta chain was retrieved from a study of blood T cells in healthy people across ages (dated by TCRdb to between 2014 and 2017). Looking at the study overall: Template switching captured roughly one uniquely barcoded TCR beta cDNA molecule per two T cells in model experiments. The study measured age-related changes in TCR beta repertoire diversity using deep sequencing normalized with unique cDNA molecular identifiers. Four age groups were formed from the donors: young (average approximately 15 years), middle-aged (just under 40), aged (around 68) and long-lived (approximately 80). To avoid experimental bias, donors of different ages were randomly spread across the sequencing lanes. Two additional independent replicas of 1 million unique cDNA reads from the same blood draw were analyzed for two donors (one aged 18 to 30 and one aged 80 or older). What the authors observed across the whole study: Compared with the aged group, the long-lived group had more naive CD4+ T cells, fewer expanded clones and increased TCR diversity, suggesting age selection. Donor CMV infection status was unknown, potentially confounding age-related changes in expanded clonotypes. A strong correlation was found between observed TCR beta diversity and the percentage of naive T cells measured by flow cytometry. Estimates of total diversity based on one million sequenced T cells were regarded as lower bounds and as underestimates. Because profiling used bulk unsorted PBMCs, naive and antigen-experienced compartments could not be compared conclusively. As age increased, observed TCR beta diversity per million T cells dropped in a roughly linear way, and a significant reduction was already evident by age about 36.

On this clonotype itself: No antigen is known for it. One base away there is no much larger clone; base qualities are not given.

Library method: 5' RACE. Sequencing was performed on an Illumina HiSeq 2500. The second PCR ran for roughly 7 to 11 cycles and used a J-beta primer mix along with a sample-barcoded 5' primer. Each TCR beta cDNA molecule received a unique molecular identifier from a template-switch 5' adaptor carrying 12 random nucleotides. Each sample yielded at least 2.5 million CDR3-containing paired-end reads. All of the RNA was converted into first-strand cDNA using the Mint cDNA synthesis kit, with a TRBC-specific oligonucleotide serving as the primer. All cDNA was treated with uracil-DNA glycosylase and then went through a first 18-cycle PCR with the universal primers M1SS and BC2_uni_R. The authors' pipeline ran thus. For normalization, 1 million high-quality reads, each with a distinct molecular identifier, were randomly selected from each sample. Instead of being binned into consensus sequences, reads that shared molecular identifiers were thrown out. MiTCR, set to a Q25 quality threshold and the strictest error-elimination algorithm, was used for CDR3 identification, clonotype clustering and error correction. A nonparametric unseen species model with Euler transformation was used to estimate a lower bound on total TCR beta diversity. The public reads were reanalyzed by TCRdb: fastp trimming at Q25, MiXCR alignment, in-frame beta chains only. Each CDR3 protein appears once, grouped with its most common genes and DNA. The V and J calls come from TCRdb's annotation, not from the publication. This sample is represented by about 780,000 distinct CDR3 sequences; 62% of them were singletons. Approximately 30% of the sample lies in the top ten.

The CDR3, from cysteine to phenylalanine, totals 15 residues. CDR3 DNA only is kept here, 45 bases in frame from base 1. V is pared back by 6 bases and J by 0 bases, with 13 bases lying between the germline termini. Taken from the germline V gene, the CDR1 and CDR2 loops are SNHLY and FYNNEI. The donors were roughly 39 Caucasian individuals from Russia, aged roughly 6 to 100 years, who were systemically healthy. Each donor gave ten milliliters of peripheral blood, drawn into EDTA-treated Vacutainer tubes. Ficoll-Paque density-gradient centrifugation was used to isolate PBMCs, with at least 6.5 million per sample. Total RNA was extracted from PBMCs with Trizol reagent, with at least 5 micrograms obtained per sample. For every donor, an aliquot of PBMCs went through flow cytometry to measure the percentages of naive CD45RAhigh/CD27high T cells.

The TCR originated in a man younger than 40 in good health. Recombination joined TRBV2 with TRBJ2-3, with an unclear D gene assignment. The specimen was blood. The CDR3 protein sequence reads: CASRARTLSTDTQYF. The DNA is TGTGCCAGCAGGGCGAGGACGTTGAGCACAGATACGCAGTATTTT.